The 7 T cell receptor beta chains reported below all come from one sample, sequenced in a study of Ad26.COV2.S vaccination and SARS-CoV-2 variants. Treatment described: some 20 received Ad26.COV2.S at low or high dose, single or two shots; roughly 5 received placebo; per-sample allocation not given. The investigators took samples on day 63 after the first vaccine or placebo injection. Using immunoSEQ multiplex PCR, the repertoire was profiled, and TCRdb retains in-frame clones only, with some absent. The sample gives 300,000 to 500,000 clones, about 85% of which show up once; 3.5% is in the top ten. Source: peripheral blood, taken in a trial of Ad26.COV2.S vaccine versus placebo. The receptors derive from a person between 18 and 65 years old who received the Ad26.COV2.S COVID-19 vaccine or a placebo.

Notes on this clone: Other DNA sequences in this sample translate to the same CDR3. The J gene is TRBJ1-1, the V gene TRBV18; 7 nucleotides line up with TRBD1. Germline CDR1 reads KGHSH; CDR2 reads LQKENI. V was clipped by 1 base and J by 4 bases; unmatched bases: 3. The CDR3 has 14 amino acids. CDR3 coding DNA: TGTGCCAGCTCACCACGGACAGGAGGCACTGAAGCTTTCTTT. Translation gives CASSPRTGGTEAFF. The full variable domain, completed using reference TRBV18 and TRBJ1-1, is NAGVMQNPRHLVRRRGQEARLRCSPMKGHSHVYWYRQLPEEGLKFMVYLQKENIIDESGMPKERFSAEFPKEGPSILRIQQVVRGDSAAYFCASSPRTGGTEAFFGQGTRLTVV.

V is TRBV11-2 and J is TRBJ1-3, with 8 bases lining up with TRBD1. J was trimmed by 4 bases and V by 1 base; bases with no gene match: 3. Germline CDR1 and CDR2: SGHAT and FQNNGV. The CDR3 totals 15 residues. The CDR3 nucleotides are TGTGCCAGCAGCTTAGGGACAGGGTTCGGAAACACCATATATTTT. Its translation: CASSLGTGFGNTIYF.

Comment on this clone: At the DNA level, this CDR3 is encoded by other sequences in the same sample as well. The chain links TRBV12-3 or TRBV12-4 to TRBJ1-4; D uncertain. The length of the CDR3 is 11 residues. V lost 5 bases, J lost 8 bases, and 6 bases lay in between. This chain's CDR3 is CASSLREKLFF. The CDR3 DNA sequence: TGTGCCAGCAGTCTCCGGGAAAAACTGTTTTTT.

The gene calls are TRBV2 and TRBJ2-1; D gene uncertain. This CDR3 contains 15 residues. V gave up 3 bases and J gave up 3 bases, with 12 bases separating them. Germline lookup yields CDR1 SNHLY and CDR2 FYNNEI. The CDR3 DNA reads as TGTGCCAGCAGTGATTTTGGCCCGGGCTACAATGAGCAGTTCTTC. Amino acid sequence: CASSDFGPGYNEQFF.

V usage is TRBV7-6 and J usage is TRBJ2-1, with no clear D. This CDR3 comprises 16 residues. Germline values: CDR1 SGHVS, CDR2 FNYEAQ. Trimming removed 4 bases from V and 1 base from J, with 14 bases in between. CDR3 residues: CASSSGRLASYNEQFF. The CDR3 DNA reads TGTGCCAGCAGCTCAGGACGGTTGGCTTCCTACAATGAGCAGTTCTTC.

The chain carries TRBV6-6 and TRBJ2-5, with 14 nucleotides matching TRBD2. This CDR3 comprises 16 residues. The germline gives CDR1 MNHNY, CDR2 SVGAGI (reference sequence). Unmatched junction bases numbered 4, after V lost 6 bases and J lost 1 base. CDR3 sequence: CASSPGLAGGQETQYF. CDR3 sequence (DNA): TGTGCCAGCAGCCCTGGACTAGCGGGGGGCCAAGAGACCCAGTACTTC.

V and J are TRBV2 and TRBJ2-7, with a possible D match to TRBD1 (6 bases). V was shortened by 6 bases and J by 5 bases, with 11 bases between the two germline ends. Germline V gives CDR1 SNHLY, CDR2 FYNNEI. This CDR3 is built from 12 residues. The CDR3 sequence: CASSIQGHEQYF. The CDR3 DNA reads TGTGCCAGCAGCATACAGGGACACGAGCAGTACTTC.